The rows below give T cell receptor beta chains drawn from one sample of a study of blood T cell repertoires in COVID-19. Here immunoSEQ multiplex PCR was the method, and the copy in TCRdb shows in-frame clones only, minus some. The table records 200,000 to 250,000 clones, around nine tenths of them present only once. The sample was peripheral blood. Receptors were obtained from a man aged 55 to 69 with acute or convalescent COVID-19. CDR3s include the opening cysteine and the closing phenylalanine or tryptophan.

j_call	v_call	cdr3_aa
TRBJ1-2	TRBV28	CASSFGGNYGYTF
TRBJ2-5	TRBV10-3	CAISRTSGPQETQYF
TRBJ1-6	TRBV5-1	CASRPAFGGRNSPLHF
TRBJ2-7	TRBV15	CATSRDSVEQYF
TRBJ2-5	TRBV6-2/TRBV6-3	CASSYYGTGGETQYF
TRBJ1-1	TRBV9	CASSKIQGASTEAFF
TRBJ2-2	TRBV9	CASSVTRGNTGELFF
TRBJ1-3	TRBV7-2	CASSLYWAREGNTIYF
TRBJ1-5	TRBV30	CACQTGANQPQHF
TRBJ1-6	TRBV5-1	CASSLAWGGNSPLHF
TRBJ2-3	TRBV27	CASSFMAGGRTDTQYF
TRBJ1-5	TRBV7-2	CASSTGQGTQPQHF
TRBJ2-3	TRBV12-3/TRBV12-4	CASTKTRSDTQYF
TRBJ2-3	TRBV14	CASSQRQGTLTDTQYF
TRBJ1-1	TRBV9	CASSVLENTEAFF
TRBJ2-5	TRBV7-6	CASSRLAGGWETQYF
TRBJ2-6	TRBV5-4	CASSLGRAGANVLTF
TRBJ2-5	TRBV29-1	CSAPTGPQETQYF